The 17 T cell receptor beta chains in this list originate from one sample, sequenced in a study of Graves' ophthalmopathy and Graves' hyperthyroidism. The authors amplified TCR beta CDR3 regions from RNA transcripts. Second-round multiplex PCR came after a first-round RT-PCR that employed HTBI primers. TCRdb itself ran the multiplex PCR reads through MiXCR, one entry per CDR3 protein. The table records approximately 410,000 distinct CDR3 sequences, approximately 15% of them present only once. Material: peripheral blood. The receptors were gathered from a young woman with stable Graves' hyperthyroidism.

In regard to this clonotype: A single base separates this from a much larger clone, so it may be a read error. Here the CDR3 reads CASISASDRPRFWYF. In DNA, the CDR3 is TGTGCCAGCATCTCTGCGAGCGATAGACCCAGGTTCTGGTACTTC. V gene TRBV5-4 combines with J gene TRBJ2-5; D gene uncertain. V was trimmed by 6 bases and J by 13 bases, leaving 28 bases between them. CDR1 and CDR2 from the germline V gene are SGHNT and YYREEE (reference sequence). The CDR3 spans 15 residues.

This clonotype was observed many times. This chain connects TRBV10-3 to TRBJ1-2; D not certain. The CDR3 consists of 13 residues. The V end was cut by 3 bases, the J end by 8 bases, with 13 bases between. Germline V gene sequence: CDR1 ENHRY, CDR2 SYGVKD. The CDR3, as DNA: TGTGCCATCAGTGAAGATACACAGAACGGCTACACCTTC. Translated, it gives CAISEDTQNGYTF.

This clonotype was observed at least ten times. The J gene is TRBJ2-6, the V gene TRBV11-3; D is uncertain. This CDR3 contains 15 residues. CDR1 and CDR2 (germline): SGHNT, YENEEA. V shed 5 bases and J shed 0 bases, with 8 bases lying between them. In DNA, the CDR3 is TGTGCCAGCAGCCCCCATAGCTCTGGGGCCAACGTCCTGACTTTC. It is translated as CASSPHSSGANVLTF.

This clonotype has at least ten counts. V and J are TRBV7-2 and TRBJ1-2; D may be TRBD1 (5 bases). Germline assignment: CDR1 SGHTA and CDR2 FQGNSA. The CDR3 contains 12 residues. With 3 bases removed from V and 8 bases from J, the gap between germline ends came to 10 bases. The CDR3 nucleotides read TGTGCCAGCAGCTTTTTGGGGCGGGGCTACACCTTC. Protein: CASSFLGRGYTF.

This clonotype was recorded many times. The J gene is TRBJ1-1, the V gene TRBV6-6; D is possibly TRBD1 (5 bases). The length of the CDR3 is 16 residues. V lost 8 bases to trimming and J lost 0 bases, with 19 bases between them. Germline V gene data show CDR1 as MNHNY and CDR2 as SVGAGI (reference sequence). CDR3 sequence: CASLPRQRIMNTEAFF. The CDR3 DNA is TGTGCCAGCCTCCCGCGACAGCGGATCATGAACACTGAAGCTTTCTTT.

This clonotype has a count of ten or more. The genes are TRBV6-5 and TRBJ1-2; possibly TRBD1 for D (6 bases). Germline V gene data show CDR1 as MNHEY and CDR2 as SVGAGI. Trimming stripped 4 bases from V and 8 bases from J, with 17 bases between. The CDR3 is 14 residues long. The DNA of the CDR3 is TGTGCCAGCAGTTCGGAACAGGGAATGGGCGGCTACACCTTC. Its protein product is CASSSEQGMGGYTF.

This clonotype was counted ten times or more. The rearrangement joins TRBV19 to TRBJ1-6, with D possibly matching TRBD1 (5 bases). The V gene's germline CDR1 is LNHDA and CDR2 SQIVND (reference sequence). The length of the CDR3 is 15 residues. V was clipped by 0 bases and J by 11 bases, with 14 bases between them. The CDR3 loop is CASSIDRGTGTPLHF. DNA for the CDR3: TGTGCCAGTAGTATAGATCGGGGGACGGGGACACCCCTCCACTTT.

V is TRBV7-9 and J is TRBJ2-7, with 11 bases lining up with TRBD2. Germline-derived CDR1 and CDR2 are SEHNR and FQNEAQ (reference sequence). Unmatched junction bases numbered 6, after V lost 6 bases and J lost 2 bases. The CDR3 sequence is 15 residues long. CDR3 nucleotide sequence: TGTGCCAGCAGTCATACTAGCGGGGGAACCTACGAGCAGTACTTC. This sequence encodes CASSHTSGGTYEQYF.

The chain is built from TRBV6-1 and TRBJ1-5; TRBD1 matches 11 bases. The CDR3 runs to 15 residues. The J segment lost 6 bases and the V segment lost 4 bases, leaving 5 bases of the junction unmatched. Germline V lookup: CDR1 MNHNS, CDR2 SASEGT. The CDR3 coding sequence is TGTGCCAGCAGTGGGACAGGGGGCATGGGTCAGCCCCAGCATTTT. This codes for CASSGTGGMGQPQHF.

There are many counts of this clonotype. The chain joins TRBV3-1 to TRBJ2-5; perhaps TRBD1 as D (6 bases). The CDR3 totals 14 residues. Trimming cost V 1 base and J 2 bases, with 8 bases left between them. Germline V gene sequence: CDR1 LGHDT, CDR2 YNNKEL (reference sequence). The CDR3 nucleotides read TGTGCCAGCAGCCAAGGGGGGCAGCAAGAGACCCAGTACTTC. This sequence encodes CASSQGGQQETQYF.

The CDR3 DNA is TGTGCCAGCAGCCCCTCCGGTGACTCCTACGAGCAGTACTTC. Translation: CASSPSGDSYEQYF. The V and J genes are TRBV3-1 and TRBJ2-7, with D hard to call. The V end was cut by 4 bases, the J end by 0 bases, with 10 bases between. Germline V gene data show CDR1 as LGHDT and CDR2 as YNNKEL (reference sequence). CDR3 size: 14 residues.

This clonotype has a count of ten or more. CDR3 in amino acids: CASSEGGANSPLHF. CDR3 in DNA: TGTGCCAGCAGTGAGGGGGGGGCCAATTCACCCCTCCACTTT. The chain combines TRBV2 with TRBJ1-6, with a possible D match to TRBD1 (6 bases). The CDR3 has 14 residues. Germline values: CDR1 SNHLY, CDR2 FYNNEI. Deletions cut 3 bases from V and 7 bases from J, with 10 bases between.

The chain has TRBV20-1 and TRBJ1-2; tentatively, D is TRBD1 (6 bases). V gave up 1 base and J gave up 2 bases, with 11 bases separating them. The CDR3 is made up of 14 amino acids. The germline V gene has CDR1 DFQATT and CDR2 SNEGSKA (reference sequence). CDR3 in DNA: TGCAGTGCTAGAGTCGGCAGGGGAAACTATGGCTACACCTTC. Amino acid sequence: CSARVGRGNYGYTF.

The table lists this clonotype with many counts. This chain links TRBV6-2 or TRBV6-3 with TRBJ2-5; D possibly corresponds to TRBD2 (6 bases). The CDR3 loop spans 16 amino acids. Germline CDR1 and CDR2: MNHEY and SVGEGT. V was cut by 1 base and J by 1 base, with 13 bases left in between. This CDR3 is CASSYWAGPLQETQYF. The DNA of the CDR3 is TGTGCCAGCAGTTACTGGGCGGGGCCTCTCCAAGAGACCCAGTACTTC.

There are many counts of this clonotype. The chain carries TRBV12-3 or TRBV12-4 and TRBJ1-6, with 9 bases fitting TRBD1. This CDR3 has 14 amino acids. V lost 6 bases, J lost 7 bases, and 4 bases stayed unmatched. The chain's CDR3 is CASRPGTGNSPLHF. CDR3 DNA: TGTGCCAGCAGACCCGGGACAGGGAATTCACCCCTCCACTTT.

This clonotype has a handful of counts. The CDR3 loop reads CASSPSRGYLREQYF. Here the CDR3 DNA reads TGTGCCAGCTCACCAAGTAGGGGGTACCTTAGGGAGCAGTACTTC. The chain couples TRBV18 to TRBJ2-7; D may be TRBD1 (6 bases). The CDR3 loop spans 15 amino acids. CDR1 is KGHSH and CDR2 is LQKENI in the germline V gene. V shed 2 bases and J shed 7 bases, with 18 bases lying between them.

With regard to this clonotype: The conserved closing phenylalanine or tryptophan is absent in this CDR3, likely reflecting a read error. The CDR3 protein is CASSFRFFRGEQYS. DNA of the CDR3: TGTGCCAGCAGTTTCAGGTTCTTCAGGGGGGAGCAGTACTCC. V gene TRBV12-3 or TRBV12-4 combines with J gene TRBJ2-7; the match to TRBD1 covers 7 bases. The junction had 9 bases not matched to a gene; V was cut back by 3 bases and J by 7 bases. This CDR3 region has 14 residues.